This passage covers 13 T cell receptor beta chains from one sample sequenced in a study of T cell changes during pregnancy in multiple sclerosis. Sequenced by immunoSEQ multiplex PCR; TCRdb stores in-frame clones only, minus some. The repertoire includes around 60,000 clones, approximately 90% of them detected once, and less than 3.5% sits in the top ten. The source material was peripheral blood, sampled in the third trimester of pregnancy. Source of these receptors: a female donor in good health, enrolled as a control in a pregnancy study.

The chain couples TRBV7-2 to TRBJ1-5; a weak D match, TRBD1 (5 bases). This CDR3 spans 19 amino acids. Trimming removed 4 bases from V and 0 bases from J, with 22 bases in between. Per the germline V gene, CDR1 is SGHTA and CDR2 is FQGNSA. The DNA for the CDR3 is TGTGCCAGCAGCTCGGACGCAGGGATTAGGGCGTATAGCAATCAGCCCCAGCATTTT. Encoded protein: CASSSDAGIRAYSNQPQHF.

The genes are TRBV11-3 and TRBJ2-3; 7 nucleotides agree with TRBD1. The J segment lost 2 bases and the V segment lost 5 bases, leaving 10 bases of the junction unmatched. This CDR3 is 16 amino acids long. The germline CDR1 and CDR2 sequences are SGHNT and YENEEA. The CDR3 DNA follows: TGTGCCAGCAGCCTGTGGGCCGGGACAGCCACAGATACGCAGTATTTT. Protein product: CASSLWAGTATDTQYF. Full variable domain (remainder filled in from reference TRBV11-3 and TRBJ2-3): EAGVVQSPRYKIIEKKQPVAFWCNPISGHNTLYWYLQNLGQGPELLIRYENEEAVDDSQLPKDRFSAERLKGVDSTLKIQPAELGDSAVYLCASSLWAGTATDTQYFGPGTRLTVL.

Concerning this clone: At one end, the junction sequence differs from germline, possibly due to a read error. CDR3 coding DNA: TGTGCCAACAGCTTAAGGGGACAGGTGGAGCACCAGGACTTC. It translates to CANSLRGQVEHQDF. The rearrangement links TRBV7-9 to TRBJ2-7, with 8 bases identical to TRBD1. The CDR3 runs 14 residues. Looked up from germline, CDR1 is SEHNR and CDR2 is FQNEAQ (reference sequence).

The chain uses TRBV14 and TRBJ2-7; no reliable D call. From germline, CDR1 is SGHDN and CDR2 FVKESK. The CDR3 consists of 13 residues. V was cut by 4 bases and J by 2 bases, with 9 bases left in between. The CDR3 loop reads CASSPVATYEQYF. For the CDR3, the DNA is TGTGCCAGCAGCCCCGTGGCCACCTACGAGCAGTACTTC.

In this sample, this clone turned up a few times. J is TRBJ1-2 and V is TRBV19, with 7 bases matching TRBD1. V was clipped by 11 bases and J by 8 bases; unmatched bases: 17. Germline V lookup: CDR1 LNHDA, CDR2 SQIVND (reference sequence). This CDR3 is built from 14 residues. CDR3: CASRGGDREEGYTF. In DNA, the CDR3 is TGTGCCTCCCGGGGGGGCGACAGGGAGGAGGGCTACACCTTC. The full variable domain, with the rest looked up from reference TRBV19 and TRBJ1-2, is DGGITQSPKYLFRKEGQNVTLSCEQNLNHDAMYWYRQDPGQGLRLIYYSQIVNDFQKGDIAEGYSVSREKKESFPLTVTSAQKNPTAFYLCASRGGDREEGYTFGSGTRLTVV.

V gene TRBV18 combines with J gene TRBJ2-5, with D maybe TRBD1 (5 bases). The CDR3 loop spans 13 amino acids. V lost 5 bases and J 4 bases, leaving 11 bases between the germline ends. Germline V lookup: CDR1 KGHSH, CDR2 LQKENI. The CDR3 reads CASSKGQGETQYF. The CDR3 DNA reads TGTGCCAGCTCAAAGGGGCAGGGAGAGACCCAGTACTTC.

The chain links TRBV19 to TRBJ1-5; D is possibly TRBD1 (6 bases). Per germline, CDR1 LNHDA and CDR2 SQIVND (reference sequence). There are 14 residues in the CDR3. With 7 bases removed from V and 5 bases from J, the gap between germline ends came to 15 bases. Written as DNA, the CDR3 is TGTGCCAGTACCGCGGACAGTTCATATCAGCCCCAGCATTTT. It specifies CASTADSSYQPQHF.

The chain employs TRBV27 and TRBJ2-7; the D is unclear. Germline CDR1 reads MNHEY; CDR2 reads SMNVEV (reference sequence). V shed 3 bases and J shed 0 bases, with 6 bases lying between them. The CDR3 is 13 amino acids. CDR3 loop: CASSFYTSYEQYF. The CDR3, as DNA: TGTGCCAGCAGTTTTTACACCTCCTACGAGCAGTACTTC.

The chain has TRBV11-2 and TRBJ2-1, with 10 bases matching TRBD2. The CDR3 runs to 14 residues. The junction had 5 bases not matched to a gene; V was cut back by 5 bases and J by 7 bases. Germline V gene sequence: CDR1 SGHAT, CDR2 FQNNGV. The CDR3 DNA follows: TGTGCCAGCAGCCCAGCGGGAGGGAGGAATGAGCAGTTCTTC. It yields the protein CASSPAGGRNEQFF.

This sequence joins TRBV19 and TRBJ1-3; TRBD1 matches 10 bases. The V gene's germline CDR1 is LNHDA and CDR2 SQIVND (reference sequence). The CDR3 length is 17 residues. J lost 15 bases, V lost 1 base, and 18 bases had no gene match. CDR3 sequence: CASSIAPGQGRESEKYF. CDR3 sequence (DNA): TGTGCCAGTAGTATAGCACCGGGACAGGGGCGAGAATCAGAAAAATATTTT.

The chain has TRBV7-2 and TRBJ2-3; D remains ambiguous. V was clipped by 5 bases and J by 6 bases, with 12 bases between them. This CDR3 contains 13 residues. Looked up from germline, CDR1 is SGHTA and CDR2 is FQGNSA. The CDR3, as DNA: TGTGCCAGCAGCCCCCCCAGTTCCGATACGCAGTATTTT. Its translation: CASSPPSSDTQYF.

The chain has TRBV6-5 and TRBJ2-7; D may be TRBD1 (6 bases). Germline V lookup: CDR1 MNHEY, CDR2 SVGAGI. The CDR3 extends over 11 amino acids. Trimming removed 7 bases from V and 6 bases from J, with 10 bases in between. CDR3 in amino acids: CASIRGGEQYF. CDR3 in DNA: TGTGCCAGCATCCGAGGGGGCGAGCAGTACTTC.

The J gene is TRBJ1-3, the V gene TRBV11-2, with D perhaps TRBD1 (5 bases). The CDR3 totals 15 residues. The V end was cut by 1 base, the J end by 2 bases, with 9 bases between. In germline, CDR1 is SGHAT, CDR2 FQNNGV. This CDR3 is CASSLVRGTGNTIYF. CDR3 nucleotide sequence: TGTGCCAGCAGCTTAGTCCGGGGGACTGGAAACACCATATATTTT.